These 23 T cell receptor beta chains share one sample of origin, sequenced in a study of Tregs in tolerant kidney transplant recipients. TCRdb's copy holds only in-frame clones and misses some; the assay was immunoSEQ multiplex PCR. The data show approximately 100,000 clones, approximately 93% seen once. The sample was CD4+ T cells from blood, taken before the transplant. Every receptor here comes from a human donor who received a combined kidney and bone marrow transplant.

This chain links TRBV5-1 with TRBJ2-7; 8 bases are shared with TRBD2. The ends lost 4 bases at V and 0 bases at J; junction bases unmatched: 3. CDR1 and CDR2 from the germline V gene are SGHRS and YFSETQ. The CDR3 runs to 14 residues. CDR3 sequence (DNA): TGCGCCAGCAGCACCGGGACTAGCTCCTACGAGCAGTACTTC. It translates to CASSTGTSSYEQYF.

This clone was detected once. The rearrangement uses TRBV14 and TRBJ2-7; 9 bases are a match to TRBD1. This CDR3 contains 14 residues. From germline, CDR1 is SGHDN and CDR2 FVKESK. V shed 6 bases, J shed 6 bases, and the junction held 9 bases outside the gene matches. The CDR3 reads CASREGTGYSEQYF. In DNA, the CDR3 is TGTGCCAGCAGGGAGGGGACAGGGTATAGCGAGCAGTACTTC. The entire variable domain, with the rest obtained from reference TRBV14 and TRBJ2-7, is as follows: EAGVTQFPSHSVIEKGQTVTLRCDPISGHDNLYWYRRVMGKEIKFLLHFVKESKQDESGMPNNRFLAERTGGTYSTLKVQPAELEDSGVYFCASREGTGYSEQYFGPGTRLTVT.

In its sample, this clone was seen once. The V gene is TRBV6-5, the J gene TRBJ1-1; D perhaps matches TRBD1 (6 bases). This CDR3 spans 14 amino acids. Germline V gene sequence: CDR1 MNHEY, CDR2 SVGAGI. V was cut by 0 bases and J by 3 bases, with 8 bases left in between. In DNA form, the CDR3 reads TGTGCCAGCAGTTACTCGTCAGGGGACACTGAAGCTTTCTTT. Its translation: CASSYSSGDTEAFF.

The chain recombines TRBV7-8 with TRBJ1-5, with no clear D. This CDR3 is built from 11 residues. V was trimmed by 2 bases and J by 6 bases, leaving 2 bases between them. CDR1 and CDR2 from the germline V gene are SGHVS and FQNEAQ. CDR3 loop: CASSLRQPQHF. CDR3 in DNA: TGTGCCAGCAGCTTACGTCAGCCCCAGCATTTT.

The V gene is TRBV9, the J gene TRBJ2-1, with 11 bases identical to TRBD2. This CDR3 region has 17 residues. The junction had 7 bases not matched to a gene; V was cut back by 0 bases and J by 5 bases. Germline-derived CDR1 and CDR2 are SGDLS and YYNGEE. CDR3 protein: CASSVVASGGTHNEQFF. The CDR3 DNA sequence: TGTGCCAGCAGCGTAGTGGCTAGCGGGGGGACCCACAATGAGCAGTTCTTC.

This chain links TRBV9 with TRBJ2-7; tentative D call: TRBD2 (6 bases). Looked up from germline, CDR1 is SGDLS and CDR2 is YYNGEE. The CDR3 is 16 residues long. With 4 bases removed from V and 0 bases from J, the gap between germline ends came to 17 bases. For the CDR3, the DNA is TGTGCCAGCAGCCTATGGGGGGACTCGAGCTCCTACGAGCAGTACTTC. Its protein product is CASSLWGDSSSYEQYF.

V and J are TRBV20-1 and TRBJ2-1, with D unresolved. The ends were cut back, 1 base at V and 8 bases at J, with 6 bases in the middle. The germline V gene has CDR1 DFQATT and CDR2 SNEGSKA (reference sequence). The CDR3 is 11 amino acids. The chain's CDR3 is CSARVGYEQFF. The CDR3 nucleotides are TGCAGTGCTAGAGTGGGCTATGAGCAGTTCTTC.

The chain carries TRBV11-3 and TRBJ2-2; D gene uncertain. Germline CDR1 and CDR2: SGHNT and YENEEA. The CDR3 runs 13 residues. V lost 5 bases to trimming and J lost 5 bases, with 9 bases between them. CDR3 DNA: TGTGCCAGCAGCGTGGTGCGGACCGGGGAGCTGTTTTTT. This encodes CASSVVRTGELFF.

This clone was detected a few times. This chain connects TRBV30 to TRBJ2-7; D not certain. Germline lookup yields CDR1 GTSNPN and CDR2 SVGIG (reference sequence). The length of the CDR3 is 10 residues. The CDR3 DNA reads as TGTGCGTGTGGTAGCTACGAGCAGTACTTC. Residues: CACGSYEQYF. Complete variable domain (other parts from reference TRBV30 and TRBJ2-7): SQTIHQWPATLVQPVGSPLSLECTVEGTSNPNLYWYRQAAGRGLQLLFYSVGIGQISSEVPQNLSASRPQDRQFILSSKKLLLSDSGFYLCACGSYEQYFGPGTRLTVT.

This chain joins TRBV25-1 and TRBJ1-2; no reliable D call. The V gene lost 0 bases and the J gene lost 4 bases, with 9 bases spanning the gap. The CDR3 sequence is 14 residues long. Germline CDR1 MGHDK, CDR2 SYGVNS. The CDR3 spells CASSEYGMVYGYTF. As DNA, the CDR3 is TGTGCCAGCAGTGAATACGGGATGGTCTATGGCTACACCTTC.

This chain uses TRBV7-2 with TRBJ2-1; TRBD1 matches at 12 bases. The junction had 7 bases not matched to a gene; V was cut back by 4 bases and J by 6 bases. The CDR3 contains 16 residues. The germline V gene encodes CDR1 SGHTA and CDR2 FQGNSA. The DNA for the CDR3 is TGTGCCAGCAGCTACCCCGGGACAGGGGGCCGCAATGAGCAGTTCTTC. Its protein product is CASSYPGTGGRNEQFF. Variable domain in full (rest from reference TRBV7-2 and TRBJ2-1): GAGVSQSPSNKVTEKGKDVELRCDPISGHTALYWYRQSLGQGLEFLIYFQGNSAPDKSGLPSDRFSAERTGGSVSTLTIQRTQQEDSAVYLCASSYPGTGGRNEQFFGPGTRLTVL.

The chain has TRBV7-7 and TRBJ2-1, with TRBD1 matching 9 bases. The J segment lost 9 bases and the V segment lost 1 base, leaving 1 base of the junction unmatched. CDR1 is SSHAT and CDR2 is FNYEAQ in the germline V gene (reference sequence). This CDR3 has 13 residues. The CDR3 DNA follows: TGTGCCAGCAGCTTAGGACAGGGGGTTGAGCAGTTCTTC. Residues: CASSLGQGVEQFF.

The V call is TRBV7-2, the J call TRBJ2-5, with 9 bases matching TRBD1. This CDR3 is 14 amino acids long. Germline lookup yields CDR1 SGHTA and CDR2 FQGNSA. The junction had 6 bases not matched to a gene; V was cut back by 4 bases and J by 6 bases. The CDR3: CASSSGTGPKTQYF. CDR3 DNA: TGTGCCAGCAGCTCCGGGACAGGGCCGAAGACCCAGTACTTC.

This CDR3 is CASSLRVGQGLGETQYF. The CDR3 coding sequence is TGTGCCAGCAGCTTACGAGTCGGACAGGGTTTGGGGGAGACCCAGTACTTC. The chain couples TRBV7-3 to TRBJ2-5, with TRBD1 matching over 8 bases. This CDR3 is built from 17 residues. With 2 bases clipped from V and 5 bases from J, the junction kept 13 bases outside the gene matches. The germline CDR1 and CDR2 sequences are SGHTA and FQGTGA.

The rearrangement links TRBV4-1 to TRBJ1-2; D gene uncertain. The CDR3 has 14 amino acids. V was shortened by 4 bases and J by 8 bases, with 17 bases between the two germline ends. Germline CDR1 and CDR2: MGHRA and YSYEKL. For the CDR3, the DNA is TGCGCCAGCAGCCCCCCCCAGGCGCAATCAGGCTACACCTTC. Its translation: CASSPPQAQSGYTF.

The CDR3 coding sequence is TGTGCCAGCAGCCTTGGACCGGACAGGGTATCGGAAGAGACCCAGTACTTC. Translated, it gives CASSLGPDRVSEETQYF. V usage is TRBV5-4 and J usage is TRBJ2-5, with 8 bases matching TRBD1. V lost 4 bases to trimming and J lost 3 bases; unmatched junction nucleotides: 14. Germline values: CDR1 SGHNT, CDR2 YYREEE (reference sequence). The CDR3 extends over 17 amino acids.

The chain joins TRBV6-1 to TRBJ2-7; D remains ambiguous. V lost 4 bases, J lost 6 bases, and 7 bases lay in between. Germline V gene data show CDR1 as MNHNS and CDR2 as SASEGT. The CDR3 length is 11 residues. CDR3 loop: CASSVMSEQYF. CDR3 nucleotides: TGTGCCAGCAGTGTCATGTCCGAGCAGTACTTC.

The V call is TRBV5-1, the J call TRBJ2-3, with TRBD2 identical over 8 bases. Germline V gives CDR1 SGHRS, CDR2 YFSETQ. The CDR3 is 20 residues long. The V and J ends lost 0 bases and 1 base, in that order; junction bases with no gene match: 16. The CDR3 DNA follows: TGCGCCAGCAGCTTGGGTAAATTAGCGGGGCGAGGGGCACGCACAGATACGCAGTATTTT. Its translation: CASSLGKLAGRGARTDTQYF.

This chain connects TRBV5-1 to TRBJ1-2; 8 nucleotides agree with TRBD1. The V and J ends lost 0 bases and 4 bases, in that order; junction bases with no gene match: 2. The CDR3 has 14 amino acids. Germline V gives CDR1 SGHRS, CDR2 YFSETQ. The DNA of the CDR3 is TGCGCCAGCAGCTTGGAAGGGACAGGCTATGGCTACACCTTC. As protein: CASSLEGTGYGYTF.

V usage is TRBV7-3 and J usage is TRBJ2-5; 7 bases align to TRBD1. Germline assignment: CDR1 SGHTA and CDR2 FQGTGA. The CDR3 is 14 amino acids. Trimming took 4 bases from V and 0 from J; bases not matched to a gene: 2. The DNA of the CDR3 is TGTGCCAGCAGCTCGGGACAGCACCAAGAGACCCAGTACTTC. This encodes CASSSGQHQETQYF.

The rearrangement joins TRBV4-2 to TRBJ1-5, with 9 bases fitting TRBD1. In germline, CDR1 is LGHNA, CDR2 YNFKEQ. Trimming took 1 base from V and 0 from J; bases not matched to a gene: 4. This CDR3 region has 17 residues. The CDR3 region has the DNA TGTGCCAGCAGCCAAGCCGGGACAGGGAATAGCAATCAGCCCCAGCATTTT. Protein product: CASSQAGTGNSNQPQHF.

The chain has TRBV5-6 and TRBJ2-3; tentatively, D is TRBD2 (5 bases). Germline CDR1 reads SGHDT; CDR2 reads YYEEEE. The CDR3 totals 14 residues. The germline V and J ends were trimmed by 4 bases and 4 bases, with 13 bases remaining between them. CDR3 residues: CASSPKEVPDTQYF. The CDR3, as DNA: TGTGCCAGCAGCCCGAAGGAGGTCCCAGATACGCAGTATTTT.

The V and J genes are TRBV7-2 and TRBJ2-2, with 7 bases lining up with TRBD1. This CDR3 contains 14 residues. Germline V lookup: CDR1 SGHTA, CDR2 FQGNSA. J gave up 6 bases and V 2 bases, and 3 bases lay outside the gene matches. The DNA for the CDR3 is TGTGCCAGCAGCTTAAGACAGGGACCCGGGGAGCTGTTTTTT. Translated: CASSLRQGPGELFF.